The 29 T cell receptor beta chains reported below all come from one sample, sequenced in a study of control samples from healthy donors and cancer patients. Clones were read by immunoSEQ multiplex PCR, and TCRdb kept only the in-frame ones, dropping some. The repertoire holds over 100,000 clones, with approximately 90% as singletons. The sample was blood. The receptors stem from a man in his forties in good health.

The chain combines TRBV5-4 with TRBJ2-3, with 9 positions matching TRBD2. The germline gives CDR1 SGHNT, CDR2 YYREEE (reference sequence). The junction had 5 bases not matched to a gene; V was cut back by 2 bases and J by 4 bases. The CDR3 has 15 residues. DNA of the CDR3: TGTGCCAGCAGCTTCGGCGGGGGGGCGCCAGATACGCAGTATTTT. Translation gives CASSFGGGAPDTQYF.

This chain links TRBV6-5 with TRBJ1-2; possible D gene TRBD1, 5 bases. With 7 bases removed from V and 8 bases from J, the gap between germline ends came to 20 bases. CDR3 size: 14 residues. The germline V gene encodes CDR1 MNHEY and CDR2 SVGAGI. CDR3 loop: CASNVRGLDHGYTF. For the CDR3, the DNA is TGTGCCAGCAACGTCCGGGGCCTCGACCACGGCTACACCTTC.

This chain connects TRBV27 to TRBJ1-2; D is perhaps TRBD1 (5 bases). Germline V gene data show CDR1 as MNHEY and CDR2 as SMNVEV (reference sequence). This CDR3 has 13 amino acids. Trimming took off 2 bases at V and 3 bases at J, with 7 bases between the two ends. The CDR3 loop reads CASSLIGDYGYTF. CDR3 DNA sequence: TGTGCCAGCAGTTTAATAGGGGACTATGGCTACACCTTC.

The V gene is TRBV19, the J gene TRBJ1-1; the D gene is possibly TRBD1 (5 bases). The ends were cut back, 4 bases at V and 0 bases at J, with 15 bases in the middle. Germline CDR1 LNHDA, CDR2 SQIVND (reference sequence). The CDR3 has 16 residues. The CDR3 sequence is CASSTLGVGLNTEAFF. The CDR3 coding sequence is TGTGCCAGTAGTACCCTCGGGGTGGGGCTGAACACTGAAGCTTTCTTT.

The V call is TRBV5-8, the J call TRBJ1-1; possible D gene TRBD1, 5 bases. The CDR3 totals 13 residues. Trimming cost V 6 bases and J 7 bases, with 16 bases left between them. CDR1 is SGHTS and CDR2 is YDEGEE in the germline V gene. This CDR3 is CASIRRGVGEAFF. In DNA form, the CDR3 reads TGTGCCAGCATCCGCCGGGGGGTCGGTGAAGCTTTCTTT.

The V call is TRBV4-1, the J call TRBJ2-6, with 7 bases that match TRBD1. There are 17 residues in the CDR3. The V and J ends lost 2 bases and 4 bases, in that order; junction bases with no gene match: 8. The germline CDR1 and CDR2 sequences are MGHRA and YSYEKL. The CDR3 nucleotides are TGCGCCAGCAGCCAAAGAGACAGGGCTTCCGGGGCCAACGTCCTGACTTTC. It codes for CASSQRDRASGANVLTF.

Only a few counts were recorded for this clone. The J gene is TRBJ1-1, the V gene TRBV3-1 (or the pseudogene TRBV3-2); TRBD1 is a possible D gene (6 bases). Trimming took off 4 bases at V and 2 bases at J, with 11 bases between the two ends. From germline, CDR1 is LGHDT and CDR2 YNNKEL (reference sequence). The CDR3 is 14 residues long. The CDR3, as DNA: TGTGCCAGCAGCCGGGACATTCTTAACACTGAAGCTTTCTTT. This codes for CASSRDILNTEAFF.

The chain carries TRBV5-1 and TRBJ1-1, with 7 bases aligning to TRBD1. The V segment lost 4 bases and the J segment 0 bases; nucleotides outside the gene matches: 12. Germline V gives CDR1 SGHRS, CDR2 YFSETQ. The CDR3 consists of 17 residues. The CDR3 region has the DNA TGCGCCAGCAGCAACGAACCAGGGGGGATTATGAACACTGAAGCTTTCTTT. This translates into CASSNEPGGIMNTEAFF.

This chain uses TRBV7-2 with TRBJ2-3; TRBD2 agrees at 9 bases. Per the germline V gene, CDR1 is SGHTA and CDR2 is FQGNSA. V lost 3 bases, J lost 5 bases, and 9 bases stayed unmatched. This CDR3 region has 16 residues. The CDR3 sequence: CASSLTAGGYIDTQYF. The CDR3 bases are TGTGCCAGCAGCTTGACTGCGGGGGGGTATATAGATACGCAGTATTTT.

This chain links TRBV2 with TRBJ1-2; 8 bases align to TRBD1. Germline V gene lookup returns CDR1 SNHLY and CDR2 FYNNEI. The V gene end was trimmed by 3 bases and the J gene end by 8 bases; junction bases not matched to a gene: 14. The CDR3 is made up of 16 amino acids. CDR3: CASSDTSPRGPGGYTF. CDR3 nucleotide sequence: TGTGCCAGCAGTGATACATCCCCCAGGGGGCCGGGCGGCTACACCTTC.

The rearrangement joins TRBV9 to TRBJ2-5; TRBD2 agrees at 9 bases. CDR1 is SGDLS, CDR2 YYNGEE, per germline. The J segment lost 4 bases and the V segment lost 0 bases, leaving 7 bases of the junction unmatched. The CDR3 covers 16 residues. The CDR3 region is CASSVVAGGHGETQYF. DNA of the CDR3: TGTGCCAGCAGCGTAGTGGCGGGGGGGCACGGAGAGACCCAGTACTTC.

The J gene is TRBJ1-2, the V gene TRBV15, with 7 bases that match TRBD1. The CDR3 contains 15 residues. V dropped 1 base and J dropped 6; count of bases not matched to a gene: 8. Germline lookup yields CDR1 LNHNV and CDR2 YYDKDF (reference sequence). The CDR3 protein is CATSRVGQVSNGYTF. The DNA of the CDR3 is TGTGCCACCAGCAGAGTAGGACAGGTTTCTAATGGCTACACCTTC.

The V gene is TRBV5-6, the J gene TRBJ2-7; 8 nucleotides line up with TRBD2. The junction had 9 bases not matched to a gene; V was cut back by 4 bases and J by 3 bases. The germline V gene has CDR1 SGHDT and CDR2 YYEEEE. The CDR3 is 15 residues long. The CDR3 bases are TGTGCCAGCAGCCCCTTTAGCGGGGCCAACTACGAGCAGTACTTC. Translation gives CASSPFSGANYEQYF.

This clone has only one observation. The CDR3 loop is CASSRIGTDQETQYF. In nucleotides, the CDR3 is TGCGCCAGCAGCCGCATCGGGACAGACCAAGAGACCCAGTACTTC. This chain links TRBV5-1 with TRBJ2-5, with 7 positions matching TRBD1. V gave up 4 bases and J gave up 0 bases; unmatched junction bases: 6. The CDR3 is 15 residues long. The V gene's germline CDR1 is SGHRS and CDR2 YFSETQ.

This chain links TRBV5-1 with TRBJ2-7, with no clear D. Trimming removed 0 bases from V and 3 bases from J, with 7 bases in between. The germline V gene has CDR1 SGHRS and CDR2 YFSETQ. The CDR3 is 13 amino acids. The CDR3 DNA follows: TGCGCCAGCAGCTTGGCCGGGTTCTACGAGCAGTACTTC. This translates into CASSLAGFYEQYF.

This clone was picked up one time. The rearrangement uses TRBV5-1 and TRBJ2-7; 9 positions match TRBD1. V dropped 1 base and J dropped 9; count of bases not matched to a gene: 17. CDR1 and CDR2 (germline): SGHRS, YFSETQ. The CDR3 runs to 17 residues. CDR3 in DNA: TGCGCCAGCAGCTTGACGGGACCGGGACAGGGTGCTCCGGGGCAGTACTTC. Translating it yields CASSLTGPGQGAPGQYF.

V gene TRBV5-1 combines with J gene TRBJ1-2; D might be TRBD1 (5 bases). Germline V gives CDR1 SGHRS, CDR2 YFSETQ. The CDR3 extends over 13 amino acids. Trimming stripped 3 bases from V and 0 bases from J, with 6 bases between. The CDR3 here is CASSSQANYGYTF. The DNA for the CDR3 is TGCGCCAGCAGCTCACAGGCTAACTATGGCTACACCTTC.

The V gene is TRBV10-3, the J gene TRBJ1-1, with D uncertain. The germline gives CDR1 ENHRY, CDR2 SYGVKD. The ends were cut back, 8 bases at V and 0 bases at J, with 10 bases in the middle. The length of the CDR3 is 13 residues. The CDR3 spells CAISPGVNTEAFF. CDR3 coding DNA: TGTGCCATCTCCCCGGGTGTGAACACTGAAGCTTTCTTT.

The gene calls are TRBV7-8 and TRBJ2-3; tentative D call: TRBD1 (5 bases). Trimming cost V 5 bases and J 5 bases, with 17 bases left between them. This CDR3 has 15 amino acids. The germline V gene has CDR1 SGHVS and CDR2 FQNEAQ. The CDR3 nucleotides are TGTGCCAGCAGCCTCTTTAAAGGGCAGGGAGATACGCAGTATTTT. It specifies CASSLFKGQGDTQYF.

V usage is TRBV4-1 and J usage is TRBJ1-2, with 9 bases lining up with TRBD1. The CDR3 sequence is 14 residues long. V dropped 4 bases and J dropped 3; count of bases not matched to a gene: 3. Germline V lookup: CDR1 MGHRA, CDR2 YSYEKL. For the CDR3, the DNA is TGCGCCAGCAGCCGCCGGACAGGGGACTATGGCTACACCTTC. It specifies CASSRRTGDYGYTF.

The chain joins TRBV6-5 to TRBJ1-6, with D tentatively TRBD1 (5 bases). The germline V and J ends were trimmed by 8 bases and 2 bases, with 13 bases remaining between them. The CDR3 sequence is 15 residues long. Germline lookup yields CDR1 MNHEY and CDR2 SVGAGI. The CDR3 sequence is CASHPRGAYNSPLHF. CDR3 DNA: TGTGCCAGCCACCCACGAGGGGCCTATAATTCACCCCTCCACTTT.

The rearrangement uses TRBV12-3 or TRBV12-4 and TRBJ2-1, with 10 bases that match TRBD1. The CDR3 consists of 13 residues. V lost 5 bases and J lost 8; bases outside the gene matches: 3. The CDR3 sequence is CASSLTGGDEQFF. In nucleotides, the CDR3 is TGTGCCAGCAGTCTGACAGGGGGCGATGAGCAGTTCTTC.

The chain joins TRBV13 to TRBJ1-4; 7 nucleotides agree with TRBD1. The CDR3 has 17 amino acids. V trimming: 4 bases; J trimming: 4 bases; junction bases outside the gene matches: 12. Germline V gene data show CDR1 as PRHDT and CDR2 as FYEKMQ (reference sequence). CDR3 residues: CASSYQGRGQLNEKLFF. In DNA, the CDR3 is TGTGCCAGCAGCTATCAAGGCAGGGGACAGCTTAATGAAAAACTGTTTTTT.

Comment on this clone: Other DNA sequences in the sample encode the same CDR3. The chain is built from TRBV3-1 (or the pseudogene TRBV3-2) and TRBJ1-1; no clear D gene. Germline-derived CDR1 and CDR2 are LGHDT and YNNKEL (reference sequence). Trimming took 1 base from V and 5 from J, leaving 5 bases between them. This CDR3 is built from 12 residues. The CDR3 sequence: CASSQVGTEAFF. The CDR3, as DNA: TGTGCCAGCAGCCAAGTGGGGACTGAAGCTTTCTTT.

V and J are TRBV29-1 and TRBJ2-2, with D tentatively TRBD1 (5 bases). The V end lost 7 bases, the J end lost 7 bases, and 10 bases lay between the germline ends. There are 11 residues in the CDR3. Germline V gene lookup returns CDR1 SQVTM and CDR2 ANQGSEA. The CDR3 sequence is CSGSRGGELFF. The CDR3 bases are TGCAGCGGATCTAGGGGCGGGGAGCTGTTTTTT.

The chain uses TRBV7-9 and TRBJ2-5; D might be TRBD1 or TRBD2, each matching 6 bases. The germline CDR1 and CDR2 sequences are SEHNR and FQNEAQ (reference sequence). This CDR3 spans 13 amino acids. Trimming took off 7 bases at V and 7 bases at J, with 16 bases between the two ends. CDR3: CASKEGGWGTQYF. DNA for the CDR3: TGTGCCAGCAAGGAGGGGGGCTGGGGGACCCAGTACTTC.

This chain links TRBV13 with TRBJ1-1, with D possibly being TRBD1 (5 bases). This CDR3 has 14 residues. Trimming took 7 bases from V and 1 from J, leaving 13 bases between them. CDR1 and CDR2 (germline): PRHDT, FYEKMQ (reference sequence). In DNA form, the CDR3 reads TGTGCCAGCAACCGAGGGGCCCGGAACACTGAAGCTTTCTTT. Residues: CASNRGARNTEAFF.

The DNA for the CDR3 is TGTGCCAGCAGTAAGGGGGCGGGGGTACCGTCTTCCTACGAGCAGTACTTC. Protein product: CASSKGAGVPSSYEQYF. The chain has TRBV6-2 or TRBV6-3 and TRBJ2-7, with D perhaps being TRBD1 or TRBD2 (7 bases each). V gave up 5 bases and J gave up 1 base, with 21 bases separating them. The CDR3 totals 17 residues. Per the germline V gene, CDR1 is MNHEY and CDR2 is SVGEGT.

The J gene is TRBJ1-6, the V gene TRBV9, with 7 bases identical to TRBD1. This CDR3 comprises 15 residues. V gave up 7 bases and J gave up 4 bases; unmatched junction bases: 8. Per germline, CDR1 SGDLS and CDR2 YYNGEE. The CDR3 here is CASGGGHIYNSPLHF. The CDR3 bases are TGTGCCAGCGGAGGGGGCCACATTTATAATTCACCCCTCCACTTT.